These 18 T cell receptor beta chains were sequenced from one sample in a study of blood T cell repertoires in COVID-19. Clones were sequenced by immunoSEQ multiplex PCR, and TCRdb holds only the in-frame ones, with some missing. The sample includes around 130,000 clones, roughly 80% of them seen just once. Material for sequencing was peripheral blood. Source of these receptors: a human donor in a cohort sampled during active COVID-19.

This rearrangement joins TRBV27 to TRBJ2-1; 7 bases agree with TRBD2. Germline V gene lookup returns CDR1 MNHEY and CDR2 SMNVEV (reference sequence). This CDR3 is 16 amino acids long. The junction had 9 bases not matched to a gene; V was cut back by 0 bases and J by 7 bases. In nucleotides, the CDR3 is TGTGCCAGCAGTTTATCCGCGGGACTACCTATAAATGAGCAGTTCTTC. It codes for CASSLSAGLPINEQFF.

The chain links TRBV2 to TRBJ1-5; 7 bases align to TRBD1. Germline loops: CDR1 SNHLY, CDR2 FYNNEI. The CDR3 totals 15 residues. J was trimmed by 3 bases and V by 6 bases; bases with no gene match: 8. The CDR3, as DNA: TGTGCCAGCAGAGGGCGGACAGGAGACAATCAGCCCCAGCATTTT. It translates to CASRGRTGDNQPQHF.

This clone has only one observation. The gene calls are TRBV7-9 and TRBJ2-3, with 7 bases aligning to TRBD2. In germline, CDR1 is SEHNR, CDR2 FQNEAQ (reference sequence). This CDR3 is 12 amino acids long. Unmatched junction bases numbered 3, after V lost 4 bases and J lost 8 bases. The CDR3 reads CASSYPSGTQYF. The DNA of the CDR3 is TGTGCCAGCAGCTACCCTAGCGGTACGCAGTATTTT.

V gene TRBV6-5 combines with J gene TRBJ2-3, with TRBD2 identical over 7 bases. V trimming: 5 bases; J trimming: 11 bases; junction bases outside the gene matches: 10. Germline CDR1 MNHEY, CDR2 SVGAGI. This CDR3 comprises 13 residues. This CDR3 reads CASSRDRTRGQYF. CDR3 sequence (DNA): TGTGCCAGCAGTAGGGATAGGACTAGGGGGCAGTATTTT.

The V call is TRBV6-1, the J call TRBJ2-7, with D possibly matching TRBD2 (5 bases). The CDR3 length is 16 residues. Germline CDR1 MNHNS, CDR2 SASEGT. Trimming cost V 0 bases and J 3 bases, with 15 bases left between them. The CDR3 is CASSEAPVGVLYEQYF. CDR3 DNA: TGTGCCAGCAGTGAAGCGCCCGTCGGGGTTCTCTACGAGCAGTACTTC.

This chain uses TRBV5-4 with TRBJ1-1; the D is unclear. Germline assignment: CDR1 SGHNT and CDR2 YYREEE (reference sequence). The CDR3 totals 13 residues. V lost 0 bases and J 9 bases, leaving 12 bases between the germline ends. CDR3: CASSLGSDSQAFF. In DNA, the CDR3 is TGTGCCAGCAGCTTGGGTTCGGATAGCCAAGCTTTCTTT.

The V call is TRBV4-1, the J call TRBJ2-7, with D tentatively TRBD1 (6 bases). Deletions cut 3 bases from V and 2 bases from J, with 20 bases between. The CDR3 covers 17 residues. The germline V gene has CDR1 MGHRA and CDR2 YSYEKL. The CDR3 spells CASSQSLGWGQTYEQYF. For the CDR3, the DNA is TGCGCCAGCAGCCAGTCCCTGGGGTGGGGGCAAACCTACGAGCAGTACTTC.

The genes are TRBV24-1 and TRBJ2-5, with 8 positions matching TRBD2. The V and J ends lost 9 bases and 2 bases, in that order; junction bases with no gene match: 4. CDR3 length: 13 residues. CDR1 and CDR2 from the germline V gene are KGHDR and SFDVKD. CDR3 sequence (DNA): TGTGCCACCCCAGCGGGGGATCAAGAGACCCAGTACTTC. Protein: CATPAGDQETQYF.

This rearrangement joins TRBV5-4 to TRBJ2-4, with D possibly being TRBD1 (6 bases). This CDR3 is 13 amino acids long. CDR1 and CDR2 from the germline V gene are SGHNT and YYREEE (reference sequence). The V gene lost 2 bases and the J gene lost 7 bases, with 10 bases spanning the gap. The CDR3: CASSFLQGNIQYF. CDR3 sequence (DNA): TGTGCCAGCAGCTTTTTGCAGGGGAACATTCAGTACTTC. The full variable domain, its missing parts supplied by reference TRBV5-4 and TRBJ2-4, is ETGVTQSPTHLIKTRGQQVTLRCSSQSGHNTVSWYQQALGQGPQFIFQYYREEENGRGNFPPRFSGLQFPNYSSELNVNALELDDSALYLCASSFLQGNIQYFGAGTRLSVL.

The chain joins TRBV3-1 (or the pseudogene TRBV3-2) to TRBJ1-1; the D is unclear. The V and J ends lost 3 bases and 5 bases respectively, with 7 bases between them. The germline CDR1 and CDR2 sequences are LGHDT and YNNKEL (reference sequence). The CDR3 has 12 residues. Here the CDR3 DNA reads TGTGCCAGCAGCCAGAGGAGTACTGAAGCTTTCTTT. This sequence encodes CASSQRSTEAFF.

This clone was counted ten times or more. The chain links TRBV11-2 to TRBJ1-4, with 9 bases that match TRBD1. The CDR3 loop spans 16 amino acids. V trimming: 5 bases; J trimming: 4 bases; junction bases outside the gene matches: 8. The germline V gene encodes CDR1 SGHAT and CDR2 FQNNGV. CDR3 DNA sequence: TGTGCCAGCAGCCCGGAGGGGACAGGGTTTAATGAAAAACTGTTTTTT. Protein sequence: CASSPEGTGFNEKLFF. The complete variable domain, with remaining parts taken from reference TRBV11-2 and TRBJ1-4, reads EAGVAQSPRYKIIEKRQSVAFWCNPISGHATLYWYQQILGQGPKLLIQFQNNGVVDDSQLPKDRFSAERLKGVDSTLKIQPAKLEDSAVYLCASSPEGTGFNEKLFFGSGTQLSVL.

The CDR3 nucleotides are TGCGCCAGCAGTAGGAGCGGCTCTGGGGCCAACGTCCTGACTTTC. As protein: CASSRSGSGANVLTF. The chain links TRBV10-1 to TRBJ2-6, with D maybe TRBD2 (5 bases). The CDR3 is 15 residues long. V was trimmed by 5 bases and J by 0 bases, leaving 8 bases between them. The germline V gene encodes CDR1 WNHNN and CDR2 SYGVQD (reference sequence).

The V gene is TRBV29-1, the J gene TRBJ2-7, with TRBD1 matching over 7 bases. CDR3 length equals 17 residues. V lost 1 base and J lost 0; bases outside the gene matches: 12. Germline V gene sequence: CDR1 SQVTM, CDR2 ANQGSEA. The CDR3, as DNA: TGCAGCGTTGAAGGACCCTTGACAGGGAAAAGCTCCTACGAGCAGTACTTC. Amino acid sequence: CSVEGPLTGKSSYEQYF.

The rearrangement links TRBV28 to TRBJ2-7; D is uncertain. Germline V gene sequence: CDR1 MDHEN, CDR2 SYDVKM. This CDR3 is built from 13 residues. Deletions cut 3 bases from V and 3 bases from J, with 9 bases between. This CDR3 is CASSFGGYYEQYF. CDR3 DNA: TGTGCCAGCAGTTTTGGCGGATACTACGAGCAGTACTTC.

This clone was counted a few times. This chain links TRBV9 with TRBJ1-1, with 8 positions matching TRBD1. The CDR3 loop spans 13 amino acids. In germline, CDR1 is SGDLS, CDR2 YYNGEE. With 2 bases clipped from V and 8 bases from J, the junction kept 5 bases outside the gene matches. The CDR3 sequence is CASSVGQGSEAFF. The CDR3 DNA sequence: TGTGCCAGCAGCGTCGGACAGGGCTCCGAAGCTTTCTTT.

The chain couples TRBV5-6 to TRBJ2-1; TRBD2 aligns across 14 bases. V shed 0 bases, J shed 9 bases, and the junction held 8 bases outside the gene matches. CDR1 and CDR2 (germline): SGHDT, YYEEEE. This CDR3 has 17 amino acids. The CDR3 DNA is TGTGCCAGCAGCTTGGAGACTAGCGGGGGGGCTCGTAGTGAGCAGTTCTTC. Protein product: CASSLETSGGARSEQFF.

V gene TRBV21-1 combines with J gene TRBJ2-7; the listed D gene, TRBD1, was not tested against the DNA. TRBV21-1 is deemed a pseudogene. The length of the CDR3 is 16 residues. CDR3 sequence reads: CASSKVGRGLSYEQYF. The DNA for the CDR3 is TGTGCCAGCAGCAAAGTTGGCAGGGGCTTGTCCTACGAGCAGTACTTC.

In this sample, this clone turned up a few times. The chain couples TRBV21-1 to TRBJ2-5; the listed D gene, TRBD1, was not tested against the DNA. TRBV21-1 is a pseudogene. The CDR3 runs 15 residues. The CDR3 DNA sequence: TGTGCCAGCAGCAAAAGGCCAGGGGATTTCGAGACCCAGTACTTC. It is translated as CASSKRPGDFETQYF.